Following are 32 T cell receptor beta chains from one sample sequenced in a study of blood T cell repertoires in COVID-19. Generated by immunoSEQ multiplex PCR, the TCRdb table keeps only in-frame clones and is missing some. Of some 150,000 clones detected, around 87% appear once; the ten largest clones hold more than 14%. Sequenced sample: peripheral blood. All receptors come from a woman aged 40 to 50 with acute or convalescent COVID-19.

The genes are TRBV19 and TRBJ1-1; perhaps TRBD1 as D (6 bases). Germline V gene lookup returns CDR1 LNHDA and CDR2 SQIVND (reference sequence). V was cut by 7 bases and J by 1 base, with 19 bases left in between. This CDR3 contains 16 residues. CDR3 amino acids: CASTPARGGRNTEAFF. Written as DNA, the CDR3 is TGTGCCAGTACCCCGGCGAGGGGGGGGAGGAACACTGAAGCTTTCTTT. The complete variable domain, with remaining parts taken from reference TRBV19 and TRBJ1-1, reads DGGITQSPKYLFRKEGQNVTLSCEQNLNHDAMYWYRQDPGQGLRLIYYSQIVNDFQKGDIAEGYSVSREKKESFPLTVTSAQKNPTAFYLCASTPARGGRNTEAFFGQGTRLTVV.

The rearrangement uses TRBV9 and TRBJ2-3; TRBD2 agrees at 14 bases. CDR3 length equals 18 residues. Trimming took 4 bases from V and 5 from J; bases not matched to a gene: 12. The germline gives CDR1 SGDLS, CDR2 YYNGEE. The CDR3 DNA follows: TGTGCCAGCAGCACAACCGGGACTAGCGGGGGTATCGTAGATACGCAGTATTTT. It specifies CASSTTGTSGGIVDTQYF.

This clone was seen once. An end of the junction does not agree with germline; a read error may underlie this. The chain couples TRBV3-1 (or the pseudogene TRBV3-2) to TRBJ1-3; possible D gene TRBD1, 5 bases. Per the germline V gene, CDR1 is LGHDT and CDR2 is YNNKEL (reference sequence). The CDR3 totals 15 residues. As DNA, the CDR3 is TGTGTCAGCAGCCAAACAGGTGGCCAGAGGAACACCATATATTTT. Protein sequence: CVSSQTGGQRNTIYF.

V and J are TRBV10-3 and TRBJ2-1; D not certain. CDR1 is ENHRY and CDR2 is SYGVKD in the germline V gene. The CDR3 is 10 amino acids. Trimming took off 8 bases at V and 7 bases at J, with 6 bases between the two ends. CDR3 loop: CAIAENEQFF. In DNA form, the CDR3 reads TGTGCCATCGCAGAAAATGAGCAGTTCTTC.

V is TRBV24-1 and J is TRBJ2-5, with D uncertain. CDR1 KGHDR and CDR2 SFDVKD come from the germline V gene. V shed 3 bases and J shed 2 bases, with 12 bases lying between them. This CDR3 contains 15 residues. In DNA, the CDR3 is TGTGCCACCAGTGATCCCAGGATAGAACAAGAGACCCAGTACTTC. This codes for CATSDPRIEQETQYF.

The chain uses TRBV20-1 and TRBJ2-7, with D possibly TRBD2 on 7 matching bases. Germline lookup yields CDR1 DFQATT and CDR2 SNEGSKA (reference sequence). CDR3 size: 14 residues. V lost 3 bases to trimming and J lost 6 bases, with 18 bases between them. CDR3 in amino acids: CSASTGGISFEQYF. The CDR3 DNA reads as TGCAGTGCTAGTACGGGGGGCATAAGTTTCGAGCAGTACTTC.

The V and J genes are TRBV7-2 and TRBJ2-6; D uncertain. CDR3 size: 16 residues. The V end lost 0 bases, the J end lost 4 bases, and 10 bases lay between the germline ends. The V gene's germline CDR1 is SGHTA and CDR2 FQGNSA. The CDR3 bases are TGTGCCAGCAGCTTAGCGTCACTCCCAGGGGCCAACGTCCTGACTTTC. It specifies CASSLASLPGANVLTF.

The genes are TRBV5-6 and TRBJ1-3, with D unclear. Germline V lookup: CDR1 SGHDT, CDR2 YYEEEE. The V gene lost 4 bases and the J gene lost 5 bases, with 16 bases spanning the gap. This CDR3 spans 15 amino acids. CDR3 amino acids: CASSPPPPGRNTIYF. CDR3 in DNA: TGTGCCAGCAGCCCCCCGCCCCCGGGTAGAAACACCATATATTTT.

This clone was detected a few times. The V call is TRBV27, the J call TRBJ1-2, with 7 bases that match TRBD1. Germline lookup yields CDR1 MNHEY and CDR2 SMNVEV (reference sequence). Trimming at V came to 5 bases and at J to 4 bases, leaving 10 bases not matched to a gene. CDR3 length: 15 residues. The CDR3 sequence is CASSKTPGQRYGYTF. DNA for the CDR3: TGTGCCAGCAGTAAAACCCCGGGACAGCGCTATGGCTACACCTTC.

This clone was detected once. The V and J genes are TRBV6-5 and TRBJ1-2; the D is unclear. Per germline, CDR1 MNHEY and CDR2 SVGAGI. With 8 bases removed from V and 7 bases from J, the gap between germline ends came to 14 bases. This CDR3 has 12 residues. CDR3 sequence reads: CASVSANPGYTF. The CDR3, as DNA: TGTGCCAGCGTATCAGCGAATCCTGGCTACACCTTC.

In its sample, this clone was seen a few times. The J gene is TRBJ2-5, the V gene TRBV29-1; 9 nucleotides match TRBD2. This CDR3 contains 15 residues. Germline trimming cut 5 bases from V and 9 bases from J; bases unmatched to any gene: 16. The germline CDR1 and CDR2 sequences are SQVTM and ANQGSEA. The DNA of the CDR3 is TGCAGCGTTTCAGAGTCTGGGACTAGCTCCATGGCCCAGTACTTC. Translation: CSVSESGTSSMAQYF.

The CDR3 loop is CASSPGTEGLRELFF. For the CDR3, the DNA is TGTGCCAGCAGCCCCGGGACAGAAGGCCTGAGGGAGCTGTTTTTT. The J gene is TRBJ2-2, the V gene TRBV9; 7 nucleotides agree with TRBD1. Unmatched junction bases numbered 12, after V lost 4 bases and J lost 9 bases. The CDR3 loop spans 15 amino acids. The germline gives CDR1 SGDLS, CDR2 YYNGEE.

The chain couples TRBV28 to TRBJ2-3; 12 positions match TRBD2. The CDR3 is 15 amino acids. V trimming: 6 bases; J trimming: 5 bases; junction bases outside the gene matches: 6. The germline V gene encodes CDR1 MDHEN and CDR2 SYDVKM. The CDR3 coding sequence is TGTGCCAGCAGACGAGCTAGCGGGGGGGAAGATACGCAGTATTTT. This codes for CASRRASGGEDTQYF.

The V gene is TRBV10-3, the J gene TRBJ1-5; TRBD1 aligns across 11 bases. The CDR3 has 14 amino acids. CDR1 is ENHRY and CDR2 is SYGVKD in the germline V gene. With V trimmed by 6 bases and J by 6 bases, 4 bases remained unmatched. CDR3 in amino acids: CAISPDRGLQPQHF. CDR3 in DNA: TGTGCCATCAGCCCGGACAGGGGGCTTCAGCCCCAGCATTTT.

The chain is built from TRBV2 and TRBJ2-1; TRBD2 agrees at 7 bases. This CDR3 is built from 14 residues. Germline V CDR1 and CDR2: SNHLY, FYNNEI. The V segment lost 7 bases and the J segment 7 bases; nucleotides outside the gene matches: 10. In nucleotides, the CDR3 is TGTGCCAGCACCCACGCGGGGGTTGCGAATGAGCAGTTCTTC. Its translation: CASTHAGVANEQFF. Combining the CDR3 with reference TRBV2 and TRBJ2-1 gives the whole variable domain EPEVTQTPSHQVTQMGQEVILRCVPISNHLYFYWYRQILGQKVEFLVSFYNNEISEKSEIFDDQFSVERPDGSNFTLKIRSTKLEDSAMYFCASTHAGVANEQFFGPGTRLTVL.

The CDR3 DNA follows: TGTGCCAGCAGCTTGGGACAGGGGGCGAACACTGAAGCTTTCTTT. Translated, it gives CASSLGQGANTEAFF. The chain is built from TRBV13 and TRBJ1-1; 12 bases agree with TRBD1. Germline V CDR1 and CDR2: PRHDT, FYEKMQ (reference sequence). J lost 1 base, V lost 3 bases, and 0 bases had no gene match. The CDR3 totals 15 residues.

The chain couples TRBV5-8 to TRBJ1-2, with D perhaps matching TRBD1 (5 bases). Germline-derived CDR1 and CDR2 are SGHTS and YDEGEE. The V gene lost 5 bases and the J gene lost 3 bases, with 17 bases spanning the gap. The CDR3 contains 15 residues. The CDR3 sequence: CASSHEEGSDYGYTF. As DNA, the CDR3 is TGTGCCAGCAGTCATGAGGAGGGGAGTGACTATGGCTACACCTTC.

This clone was recorded only once. The chain has TRBV21-1 and TRBJ1-1. TRBV21-1 is recorded as a pseudogene. This CDR3 spans 12 amino acids. The CDR3 protein is CASSRFRVDAFF. CDR3 nucleotide sequence: TGTGCCAGCAGCCGATTTCGGGTCGATGCTTTCTTT.

As regards this clone: Other DNA sequences within the sample encode an identical CDR3. The chain uses TRBV27 and TRBJ1-2, with TRBD1 as a possible D gene (5 bases). V gave up 2 bases and J gave up 3 bases, with 7 bases separating them. Germline CDR1 reads MNHEY; CDR2 reads SMNVEV (reference sequence). This CDR3 has 13 residues. CDR3 bases: TGTGCCAGCAGTTTACAGGGATACTATGGCTACACCTTC. Its protein product is CASSLQGYYGYTF.

This clone was observed a single time. V usage is TRBV5-1 and J usage is TRBJ1-4, with a tentative D call TRBD1 (5 bases). CDR3 length equals 16 residues. The germline CDR1 and CDR2 sequences are SGHRS and YFSETQ. The V and J ends lost 4 bases and 3 bases respectively, with 16 bases between them. The chain's CDR3 is CASSQGTVAANEKLFF. The CDR3 nucleotides are TGCGCCAGCAGCCAAGGGACGGTAGCGGCTAATGAAAAACTGTTTTTT.

The chain couples TRBV6-5 to TRBJ2-2; weak D call: TRBD1 (5 bases). Germline V gene data show CDR1 as MNHEY and CDR2 as SVGAGI. V was pared by 5 bases and J by 7 bases, with 11 bases between. This CDR3 is built from 13 residues. CDR3 region: CASSRRVGGELFF. The CDR3 nucleotides read TGTGCCAGCAGTCGCAGGGTTGGCGGGGAGCTGTTTTTT.

This chain uses TRBV3-1 (or the pseudogene TRBV3-2) with TRBJ2-1; D unclear. From germline, CDR1 is LGHDT and CDR2 YNNKEL (reference sequence). The CDR3 is 13 residues long. The germline V and J ends were trimmed by 6 bases and 0 bases, with 6 bases remaining between them. The CDR3 sequence is CASRADSYNEQFF. CDR3 sequence (DNA): TGTGCCAGCAGGGCAGACTCCTACAATGAGCAGTTCTTC.

CDR3 region: CASSSWHNEQFF. The CDR3 DNA sequence: TGTGCCAGTAGTTCTTGGCACAATGAGCAGTTCTTC. The rearrangement links TRBV19 to TRBJ2-1; no clear D gene. The CDR3 covers 12 residues. Germline lookup yields CDR1 LNHDA and CDR2 SQIVND (reference sequence). V was shortened by 5 bases and J by 5 bases, with 7 bases between the two germline ends.

The chain recombines TRBV12-3 or TRBV12-4 with TRBJ1-1, with a tentative D call TRBD1 (6 bases). Trimming took off 6 bases at V and 10 bases at J, with 15 bases between the two ends. This CDR3 has 12 amino acids. CDR3: CASSRNREGAFF. The CDR3 DNA is TGTGCCAGCAGCCGGAACAGGGAGGGAGCTTTCTTT.

The chain recombines TRBV3-1 (or the pseudogene TRBV3-2) with TRBJ1-1; D might be TRBD1 (5 bases). This CDR3 has 15 residues. Trimming took 2 bases from V and 4 from J, leaving 14 bases between them. CDR1 LGHDT and CDR2 YNNKEL come from the germline V gene (reference sequence). CDR3 loop: CASSQYQGEGTEAFF. CDR3 nucleotide sequence: TGTGCCAGCAGCCAATATCAAGGGGAAGGCACTGAAGCTTTCTTT.

The V call is TRBV4-2, the J call TRBJ2-7; tentatively, D is TRBD2 (6 bases). The germline gives CDR1 LGHNA, CDR2 YNFKEQ. V was shortened by 0 bases and J by 3 bases, with 15 bases between the two germline ends. The CDR3 loop spans 16 amino acids. The CDR3 loop reads CASSQEPGTGDYEQYF. The CDR3 nucleotides read TGTGCCAGCAGCCAAGAACCCGGGACGGGGGACTACGAGCAGTACTTC.

The rearrangement links TRBV30 to TRBJ1-3; unclear D gene. Trimming left V 2 bases short and J 0 bases short, with 8 bases between. Germline V lookup: CDR1 GTSNPN, CDR2 SVGIG (reference sequence). The CDR3 is 14 amino acids. CDR3 sequence (DNA): TGTGCCTGGAGTCCGGGAGCCTCTGGAAACACCATATATTTT. The encoded protein is CAWSPGASGNTIYF.

This chain joins TRBV12-3 or TRBV12-4 and TRBJ1-1; 7 bases are shared with TRBD1. After removal of 6 bases from V and 11 bases from J, the junction contained 6 bases not matched to a gene. The CDR3 consists of 11 residues. CDR3 sequence reads: CASSFDRVAFF. For the CDR3, the DNA is TGTGCCAGCAGCTTCGACAGGGTGGCTTTCTTT.

This chain connects TRBV4-1 to TRBJ2-3, with a weak D call TRBD2 (6 bases). The ends were cut back, 4 bases at V and 5 bases at J, with 19 bases in the middle. CDR3 length: 16 residues. Germline lookup yields CDR1 MGHRA and CDR2 YSYEKL. The chain's CDR3 is CASSRPKEGLGDTQYF. For the CDR3, the DNA is TGCGCCAGCAGCCGCCCCAAGGAGGGTTTAGGAGATACGCAGTATTTT.

As DNA, the CDR3 is TGCAGCGTTGCCGTCGGGGGGCGACACTATGGCTACACCTTC. It is translated as CSVAVGGRHYGYTF. The chain combines TRBV29-1 with TRBJ1-2, with D perhaps matching TRBD1 (6 bases). CDR1 is SQVTM, CDR2 ANQGSEA, per germline. V was shortened by 4 bases and J by 3 bases, with 15 bases between the two germline ends. The CDR3 spans 14 residues. Drawing the rest from reference TRBV29-1 and TRBJ1-2, the complete variable domain is SAVISQKPSRDICQRGTSLTIQCQVDSQVTMMFWYRQQPGQSLTLIATANQGSEATYESGFVIDKFPISRPNLTFSTLTVSNMSPEDSSIYLCSVAVGGRHYGYTFGSGTRLTVV.

The chain links TRBV6-2 or TRBV6-3 to TRBJ2-6; tentatively, D is TRBD2 (5 bases). Trimming removed 0 bases at V and 3 bases at J, with 9 bases between. The CDR3 spans 16 residues. CDR1 is MNHEY, CDR2 SVGEGT, per germline. In nucleotides, the CDR3 is TGTGCCAGCAGTTACTCTCGGGGTGGTGGGGCCAACGTCCTGACTTTC. Its translation is CASSYSRGGGANVLTF.

This sequence joins TRBV12-3 or TRBV12-4 and TRBJ2-3, with TRBD1 matching 8 bases. Trimming took 1 base from V and 15 from J; bases not matched to a gene: 6. This CDR3 spans 12 amino acids. The DNA of the CDR3 is TGTGCCAGCAGTTTAGGAGGGACAGGCCTATATTTT. Its translation: CASSLGGTGLYF.